A selection of T cell receptor beta chains follows, all from one sample in a study of blood T cell repertoires in COVID-19. Some clones are missing from TCRdb's copy, which holds only in-frame ones; the method was immunoSEQ multiplex PCR. This repertoire shows 250,000 to 300,000 clones, 75% to 85% found once; its top ten account for around 5.5%. Sequenced material: peripheral blood. The origin of the receptors is a man aged 45-60 years with active or convalescent COVID-19. Each CDR3 is given with its conserved first and last residue. The D gene is left open where the match is weak. The listing skips clone size in some rows; elsewhere it reads once, few, many or a size class.

V: TRBV28
D: -
J: TRBJ1-5
size: -
DNA: TGTGCCAGCAGTTTAGGTGGCGGAGAAACCCAGCCCCAGCATTTT
CDR3: CASSLGGGETQPQHF

V: TRBV7-6
D: TRBD2
J: TRBJ2-1
size: -
DNA: TGTGCCAGCAGCTTGGGAGCGGGGGAGAATGTGGCTTGGGGACTTGAGCAGTTCTTC
CDR3: CASSLGAGENVAWGLEQFF

V: TRBV15
D: -
J: TRBJ1-5
size: few
DNA: TGTGCCACCAGCAGAGATCTTAATCAGCCCCAGCATTTT
CDR3: CATSRDLNQPQHF

V: TRBV29-1
D: TRBD2
J: TRBJ2-7
size: -
DNA: TGCAGCGTTCGACTAGCGGGAGACCTCTCCTACGAGCAGTACTTC
CDR3: CSVRLAGDLSYEQYF

V: TRBV6-4
D: -
J: TRBJ2-3
size: -
DNA: TGTGCCAGCCACAGGGTAGCAGATACGCAGTATTTT
CDR3: CASHRVADTQYF

V: TRBV27
D: -
J: TRBJ1-5
size: -
DNA: TGTGCCAGCAGTCCTGGGGCACAGGTTACCTATCAGCCCCAGCATTTT
CDR3: CASSPGAQVTYQPQHF

V: TRBV30
D: TRBD1
J: TRBJ1-3
size: -
DNA: TGTGCCTGGACCATGTACAGGGGGAGGAACACCATATATTTT
CDR3: CAWTMYRGRNTIYF

V: TRBV11-3
D: -
J: TRBJ2-2
size: -
DNA: TGTGCCAGCAGCCCCGTGACCGGGGAGCTGTTTTTT
CDR3: CASSPVTGELFF

V: TRBV2
D: -
J: TRBJ2-3
size: once
DNA: TGTGCCAGCAGTAGGGCGGGATTGCAACACCCAGATACGCAGTATTTT
CDR3: CASSRAGLQHPDTQYF

V: TRBV15
D: -
J: TRBJ1-3
size: -
DNA: TGTGCCACCAGCAGAACAGGGGGAAACACCATATATTTT
CDR3: CATSRTGGNTIYF

V: TRBV27
D: -
J: TRBJ1-5
size: -
DNA: TGTGCCAGCAGTTTACAGGGACTGAACAATCAGCCCCAGCATTTT
CDR3: CASSLQGLNNQPQHF

V: TRBV2
D: TRBD2
J: TRBJ2-3
size: -
DNA: TGTGCCAGCAGCGCGAGGACTAGGGCCACAGATACGCAGTATTTT
CDR3: CASSARTRATDTQYF

V: TRBV6-2/TRBV6-3
D: TRBD1
J: TRBJ2-7
size: few
DNA: TGTGCCAGCAGTTGGACAGGGGGCTCCTACGAGCAGTACTTC
CDR3: CASSWTGGSYEQYF

V: TRBV29-1
D: -
J: TRBJ1-1
size: -
DNA: TGCAGCGCCGCTGGGGGCTTGGAAGCTTTCTTT
CDR3: CSAAGGLEAFF

V: TRBV7-9
D: TRBD1
J: TRBJ1-4
size: -
DNA: TGTGCCAGCAGCTTCGGACAGGGAGGTGAAAAACTGTTTTTT
CDR3: CASSFGQGGEKLFF

V: TRBV6-2/TRBV6-3
D: -
J: TRBJ2-1
size: -
DNA: TGTGCCAGCAGTTACTCGACTCTCCTTGAGAGCTCCTACAATGAGCAGTTCTTC
CDR3: CASSYSTLLESSYNEQFF

V: TRBV28
D: -
J: TRBJ2-1
size: -
DNA: TGTGCCAGCAAGGGGAGGCTAGCGCCAACCTACAATGAGCAGTTCTTC
CDR3: CASKGRLAPTYNEQFF

V: TRBV20-1
D: TRBD2
J: TRBJ2-7
size: -
DNA: TGCAGTGCTGCCCCTAGCGGTATGCAGTACTTC
CDR3: CSAAPSGMQYF

V: TRBV7-9
D: TRBD1
J: TRBJ1-1
size: -
DNA: TGTGCCAGCAGCTTACGACAGGGGAATGAAGCTTTCTTT
CDR3: CASSLRQGNEAFF

V: TRBV9
D: TRBD1
J: TRBJ2-1
size: -
DNA: TGTGCCAGCAACGGACAGGCGGGTGAGCAGTTCTTC
CDR3: CASNGQAGEQFF

V: TRBV7-8
D: -
J: TRBJ1-1
size: -
DNA: TGTGCCAGCAGCTTTGCGATAGACACTGAAGCTTTCTTT
CDR3: CASSFAIDTEAFF

V: TRBV27
D: -
J: TRBJ2-7
size: -
DNA: TGTGCCAGCAGCAGGAGGGGTCTAGAACCCGAGCAGTACTTC
CDR3: CASSRRGLEPEQYF

V: TRBV11-2
D: TRBD1
J: TRBJ2-7
size: few
DNA: TGTGCCAGCAGCTTGGGACAGATAATCTACGAGCAGTACTTC
CDR3: CASSLGQIIYEQYF

V: TRBV28
D: -
J: TRBJ1-6
size: -
DNA: TGTGCCAGCAGTTTAGGGCAGGCCAGGGCTAATTCACCCCTCCACTTT
CDR3: CASSLGQARANSPLHF

V: TRBV15
D: -
J: TRBJ2-2
size: -
DNA: TGTGCCACCAGCAGAGATCTGGGGGCGTTGGACACCGGGGAGCTGTTTTTT
CDR3: CATSRDLGALDTGELFF

V: TRBV12-3/TRBV12-4
D: -
J: TRBJ1-2
size: -
DNA: TGTGCCAGCAGTCCCAGGGGAGTCTATGGCTACACCTTC
CDR3: CASSPRGVYGYTF

V: TRBV30
D: -
J: TRBJ1-2
size: -
DNA: TGTGCCTGGAGTGCCGGAGATTACTATGGCTACACCTTC
CDR3: CAWSAGDYYGYTF

V: TRBV28
D: TRBD1
J: TRBJ1-5
size: -
DNA: TGTGCCAGCAGTTCCACAGGGGGTGGTCAGCCCCAGCATTTT
CDR3: CASSSTGGGQPQHF

V: TRBV5-5
D: -
J: TRBJ2-1
size: -
DNA: TGTGCCAGCAGCTGGGCCGCTCGGGGCAATGAGCAGTTCTTC
CDR3: CASSWAARGNEQFF

V: TRBV20-1
D: -
J: TRBJ1-5
size: -
DNA: TGCAGTGCTAGTAGCCGGGGTCTAGACAATCAGCCCCAGCATTTT
CDR3: CSASSRGLDNQPQHF

V: TRBV12-3/TRBV12-4
D: -
J: TRBJ1-1
size: -
DNA: TGTGCCAGCAGTTTGCGGCGGGGCACTGAAGCTTTCTTT
CDR3: CASSLRRGTEAFF